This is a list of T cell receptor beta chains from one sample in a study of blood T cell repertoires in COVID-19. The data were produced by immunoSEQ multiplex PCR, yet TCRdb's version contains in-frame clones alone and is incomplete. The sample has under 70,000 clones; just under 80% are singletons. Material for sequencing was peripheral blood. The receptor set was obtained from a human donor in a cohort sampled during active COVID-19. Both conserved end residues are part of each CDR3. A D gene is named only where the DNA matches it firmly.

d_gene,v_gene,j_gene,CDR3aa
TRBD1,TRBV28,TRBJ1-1,CASSLYRQGRNTEAFF
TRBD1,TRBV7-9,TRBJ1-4,CASSLSTGGFEKLFF
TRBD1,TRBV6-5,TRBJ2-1,CASSLTGDSYNEQFF
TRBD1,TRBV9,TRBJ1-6,CASSVTGDNSPLHF
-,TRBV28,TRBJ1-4,CASSLYREKLFF
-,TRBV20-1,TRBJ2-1,CSANPTRQFF
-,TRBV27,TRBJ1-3,CASSPRVGANGNTIYF
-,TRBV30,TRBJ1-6,CAWSVRWAGDNSPLHF
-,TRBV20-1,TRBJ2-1,CSGENHNEQFF
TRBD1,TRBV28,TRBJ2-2,CASSFLGTANTGELFF
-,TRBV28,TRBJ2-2,CVRANGELFF
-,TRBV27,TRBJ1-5,CASSLAGGRGNQPQHF
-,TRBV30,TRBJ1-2,CAWSVQGAGGYTF
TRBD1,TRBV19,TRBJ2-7,CASSIDFGTARNEQYF
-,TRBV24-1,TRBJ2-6,CATSSSPSGANVLTF
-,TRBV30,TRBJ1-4,CAWGGRYRTTNEKLFF
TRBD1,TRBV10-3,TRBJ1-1,CAISDWDRSRTEAFF
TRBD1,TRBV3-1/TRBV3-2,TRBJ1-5,CASSLFPGTGANQPQHF
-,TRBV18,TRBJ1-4,CASSPGQPNEKLFF
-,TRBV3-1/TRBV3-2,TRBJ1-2,CASSPPGLGGYTF
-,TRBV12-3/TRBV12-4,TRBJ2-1,CASSNTQGSEQFF
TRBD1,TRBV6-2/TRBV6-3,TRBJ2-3,CASSPTPGQGTDTQYF
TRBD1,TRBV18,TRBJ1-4,CASSPRGRTGGEKLFF
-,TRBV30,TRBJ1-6,CAWTQTQQTPLHF
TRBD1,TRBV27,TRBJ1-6,CASSPSDRDNSPLHF
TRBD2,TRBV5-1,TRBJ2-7,CASSYGAGVKFNSYEQYF
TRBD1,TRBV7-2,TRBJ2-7,CASSPLQGAREQYF
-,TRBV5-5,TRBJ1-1,CASSLGPERGTEAFF
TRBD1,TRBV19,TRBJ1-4,CASSPWTGGNEKLFF
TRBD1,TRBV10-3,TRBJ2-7,CAISGTGVSPYEQYF
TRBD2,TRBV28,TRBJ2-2,CASSTLLAGESNTGELFF
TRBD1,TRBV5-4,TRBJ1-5,CASSSDRDQPQHF
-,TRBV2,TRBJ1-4,CASSSDRAGEKLFF
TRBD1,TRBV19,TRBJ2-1,CASSFGQGPYNEQFF
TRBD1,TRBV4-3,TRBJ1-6,CASSQGTAINSPLHF
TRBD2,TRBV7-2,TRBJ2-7,CASSPGTSGRTYEQYF
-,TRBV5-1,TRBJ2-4,CASSPARENIQYF
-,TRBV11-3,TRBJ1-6,CASSLAPPMTAYNSPLHF
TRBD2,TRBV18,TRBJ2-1,CASSPGLASQQFF
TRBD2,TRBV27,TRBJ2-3,CAATSGTTDTQYF
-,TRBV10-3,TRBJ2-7,CAISGRGSSYEQYF
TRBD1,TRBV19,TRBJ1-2,CASSDRGGYTF
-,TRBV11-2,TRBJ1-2,CASSSAAGYGYTF
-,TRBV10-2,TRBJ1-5,CASSENRARDQPQHF
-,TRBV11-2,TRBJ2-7,CASSLEQGYEQYF
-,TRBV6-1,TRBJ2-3,CASSEVSGRMADTQYF
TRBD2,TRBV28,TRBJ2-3,CASSWGLAGRDTQYF
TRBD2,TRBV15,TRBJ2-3,CATSRDLTSGTDTQYF
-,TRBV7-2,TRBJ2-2,CASSLYSDKNTGELFF
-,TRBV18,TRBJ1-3,CASSPGRGTGNTIYF
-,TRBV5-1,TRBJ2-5,CASSSDSRETQYF
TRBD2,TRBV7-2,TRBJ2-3,CASSPGGRGRAADTQYF